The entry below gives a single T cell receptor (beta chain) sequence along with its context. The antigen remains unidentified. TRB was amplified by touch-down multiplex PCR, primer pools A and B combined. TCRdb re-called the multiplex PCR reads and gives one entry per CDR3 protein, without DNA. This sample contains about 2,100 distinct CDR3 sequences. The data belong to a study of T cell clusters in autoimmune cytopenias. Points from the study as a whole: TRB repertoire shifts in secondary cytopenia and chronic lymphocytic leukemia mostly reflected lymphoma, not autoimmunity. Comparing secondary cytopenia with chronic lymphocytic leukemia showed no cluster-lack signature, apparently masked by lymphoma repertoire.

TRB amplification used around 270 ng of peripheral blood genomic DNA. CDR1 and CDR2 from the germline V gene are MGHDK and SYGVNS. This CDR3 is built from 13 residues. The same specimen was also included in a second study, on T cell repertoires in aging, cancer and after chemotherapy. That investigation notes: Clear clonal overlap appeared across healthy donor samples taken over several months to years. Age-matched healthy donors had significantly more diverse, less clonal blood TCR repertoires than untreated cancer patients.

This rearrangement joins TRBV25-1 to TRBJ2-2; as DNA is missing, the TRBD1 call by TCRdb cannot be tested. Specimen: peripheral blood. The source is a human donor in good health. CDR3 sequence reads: CASSYREAGELFF.